These 19 T cell receptor beta chains originate from one sample sequenced in a study of cytomegalovirus exposure and HLA in healthy donors. TCRdb's table, derived via immunoSEQ multiplex PCR, lists solely in-frame clones and lacks some. The table shows about 98,000 clones, with about 95% occurring only once. The sequenced material came from PBMCs. These receptors were taken from a woman aged 18-30 years in good health and CMV-seronegative.

In this sample, this clone turned up once. The rearrangement uses TRBV30 and TRBJ2-1; D gene uncertain. Germline V gene lookup returns CDR1 GTSNPN and CDR2 SVGIG (reference sequence). There are 14 residues in the CDR3. Trimming left V 3 bases short and J 2 bases short, with 11 bases between. CDR3: CAWSDRGAYNEQFF. Written as DNA, the CDR3 is TGTGCCTGGAGCGACCGAGGCGCCTACAATGAGCAGTTCTTC. Supplemented by reference TRBV30 and TRBJ2-1, the full variable domain reads SQTIHQWPATLVQPVGSPLSLECTVEGTSNPNLYWYRQAAGRGLQLLFYSVGIGQISSEVPQNLSASRPQDRQFILSSKKLLLSDSGFYLCAWSDRGAYNEQFFGPGTRLTVL.

This clone appeared a few times. This chain joins TRBV14 and TRBJ2-7; possibly TRBD2 for D (5 bases). V gave up 4 bases and J gave up 3 bases, with 13 bases separating them. Germline V CDR1 and CDR2: SGHDN, FVKESK. This CDR3 has 14 residues. The CDR3 sequence: CASSLRAGGYEQYF. CDR3 DNA: TGTGCCAGCAGCCTGAGGGCAGGAGGCTACGAGCAGTACTTC.

CDR3 protein: CASRAVSYNEQFF. In DNA, the CDR3 is TGTGCCAGCAGGGCTGTCTCCTACAATGAGCAGTTCTTC. The chain couples TRBV6-5 to TRBJ2-1; D gene ambiguous. CDR3 length: 13 amino acids. Trimming removed 6 bases from V and 0 bases from J, with 6 bases in between. Germline CDR1 is MNHEY and CDR2 is SVGAGI.

This clone was observed a single time. The V and J genes are TRBV5-1 and TRBJ2-7, with TRBD1 matching over 9 bases. Trimming took 4 bases from V and 5 from J; bases not matched to a gene: 10. The CDR3 is 15 amino acids. Germline assignment: CDR1 SGHRS and CDR2 YFSETQ. This CDR3 reads CASSPRQGVWNEQYF. The CDR3 DNA follows: TGCGCCAGCAGCCCGAGACAGGGGGTTTGGAACGAGCAGTACTTC.

This rearrangement joins TRBV6-1 to TRBJ1-5; D unclear. V gave up 3 bases and J gave up 5 bases, with 17 bases separating them. This CDR3 has 16 amino acids. Germline V gives CDR1 MNHNS, CDR2 SASEGT. CDR3 DNA sequence: TGTGCCAGCAGTGATAATCTGGGCGTGGTAGATCAGCCCCAGCATTTT. Translating gives CASSDNLGVVDQPQHF.

This chain uses TRBV7-2 with TRBJ2-7; D not certain. CDR1 is SGHTA, CDR2 FQGNSA, per germline. Trimming pared 1 base from V and 1 base from J, leaving 5 bases between. This CDR3 region has 13 residues. CDR3 protein: CASSLGPSYEQYF. Written as DNA, the CDR3 is TGTGCCAGCAGCTTAGGTCCGTCCTACGAGCAGTACTTC.

J is TRBJ2-1 and V is TRBV4-3, with 13 bases fitting TRBD2. Germline V CDR1 and CDR2: LGHNA, YSLEER. CDR3 length equals 17 residues. Trimming removed 2 bases from V and 2 bases from J; junction bases left unmatched: 3. The CDR3, as DNA: TGCGCCAGCAGCCAAACTAGCGGGGGGGCCCCCTACAATGAGCAGTTCTTC. Its translation is CASSQTSGGAPYNEQFF.

This clone was seen a single time. The junction departs from germline at one end; a sequencing error may be responsible. This chain connects TRBV7-7 to TRBJ2-7; unclear D gene. There are 13 residues in the CDR3. CDR1 and CDR2 (germline): SSHAT, FNYEAQ (reference sequence). CDR3 sequence (DNA): TGTGCTAGCAGCTTAGCTCCAAGAGGCGAGCAGTACTTC. It is translated as CASSLAPRGEQYF.

This clone was recorded only once. For the CDR3, the DNA is TGTGCCAGCAGCAGAGAATTACCGGGACAGGGAAACACCGGGGAGCTGTTTTTT. Amino acid sequence: CASSRELPGQGNTGELFF. This sequence joins TRBV6-4 and TRBJ2-2, with 9 bases matching TRBD1. This CDR3 region has 18 residues. Germline V CDR1 and CDR2: MRHNA, SNTAGT. After removal of 6 bases from V and 2 bases from J, the junction contained 13 bases not matched to a gene.

The chain joins TRBV6-5 to TRBJ2-5, with a tentative D call TRBD1 (5 bases). With 0 bases removed from V and 5 bases from J, the gap between germline ends came to 10 bases. Per the germline V gene, CDR1 is MNHEY and CDR2 is SVGAGI. The CDR3 sequence is 14 residues long. CDR3 nucleotides: TGTGCCAGCAGTTACTCGGTATCAGGGGAGACCCAGTACTTC. Protein product: CASSYSVSGETQYF.

The rearrangement joins TRBV7-9 to TRBJ2-2, with D possibly being TRBD1 (5 bases). This CDR3 comprises 13 residues. CDR1 is SEHNR, CDR2 FQNEAQ, per germline (reference sequence). V lost 7 bases to trimming and J lost 6 bases, with 12 bases between them. CDR3 DNA sequence: TGTGCCAGCATTGTGGTGGGGCCCGGGGAGCTGTTTTTT. Protein product: CASIVVGPGELFF.

This chain connects TRBV30 to TRBJ1-4, with D possibly TRBD1 on 6 matching bases. CDR3 size: 15 residues. The ends were cut back, 1 base at V and 8 bases at J, with 17 bases in the middle. Germline values: CDR1 GTSNPN, CDR2 SVGIG (reference sequence). The DNA for the CDR3 is TGTGCCTGGAGTGACGACAGGCTCATGGGGGAAAAACTGTTTTTT. Translated: CAWSDDRLMGEKLFF.

The chain joins TRBV27 to TRBJ2-1; 10 bases agree with TRBD1. Germline V gene sequence: CDR1 MNHEY, CDR2 SMNVEV (reference sequence). V lost 2 bases and J lost 8; bases outside the gene matches: 9. The CDR3 is 16 amino acids. This CDR3 is CASSLGLRDRGYEQFF. CDR3 bases: TGTGCCAGCAGTTTAGGCCTTCGGGACAGGGGCTATGAGCAGTTCTTC.

This CDR3 reads CASSSYLGTGYGYTF. CDR3 DNA sequence: TGTGCCAGCAGTAGTTACCTAGGGACAGGGTATGGCTACACCTTC. This chain joins TRBV6-5 and TRBJ1-2, with TRBD1 identical over 9 bases. CDR3 length equals 15 residues. V gave up 5 bases and J gave up 5 bases; unmatched junction bases: 9. The V gene's germline CDR1 is MNHEY and CDR2 SVGAGI.

The chain joins TRBV29-1 to TRBJ2-1, with a tentative D call TRBD2 (5 bases). The germline gives CDR1 SQVTM, CDR2 ANQGSEA. The ends were cut back, 1 base at V and 3 bases at J, with 16 bases in the middle. The length of the CDR3 is 16 residues. In DNA, the CDR3 is TGCAGCGTTGAAGGGCTAGTGGACTTGGGCTACAATGAGCAGTTCTTC. It is translated as CSVEGLVDLGYNEQFF.

The chain employs TRBV5-1 and TRBJ2-7, with TRBD1 matching 9 bases. The CDR3 totals 15 residues. Germline loops: CDR1 SGHRS, CDR2 YFSETQ. J gave up 4 bases and V 4 bases, and 9 bases lay outside the gene matches. CDR3 sequence: CASSLGGTGRYEQYF. The CDR3 DNA reads TGCGCCAGCAGCCTTGGTGGGACAGGGCGATACGAGCAGTACTTC. Supplemented by reference TRBV5-1 and TRBJ2-7, the full variable domain reads KAGVTQTPRYLIKTRGQQVTLSCSPISGHRSVSWYQQTPGQGLQFLFEYFSETQRNKGNFPGRFSGRQFSNSRSEMNVSTLELGDSALYLCASSLGGTGRYEQYFGPGTRLTVT.

The V and J genes are TRBV5-6 and TRBJ1-2; TRBD1 matches at 10 bases. The CDR3 extends over 14 amino acids. After removal of 4 bases from V and 5 bases from J, the junction contained 5 bases not matched to a gene. CDR1 SGHDT and CDR2 YYEEEE come from the germline V gene. The chain's CDR3 is CASSRGTGDYGYTF. The DNA for the CDR3 is TGTGCCAGCAGCAGGGGGACAGGGGATTATGGCTACACCTTC.

The rearrangement links TRBV30 to TRBJ2-2, with a possible D match to TRBD2 (5 bases). Germline lookup yields CDR1 GTSNPN and CDR2 SVGIG (reference sequence). The germline V and J ends were trimmed by 4 bases and 6 bases, with 18 bases remaining between them. The CDR3 covers 15 residues. CDR3 residues: CAWKVQADGPGELFF. The CDR3 bases are TGTGCCTGGAAGGTTCAAGCGGATGGGCCCGGGGAGCTGTTTTTT.

This clone was seen a single time. This rearrangement joins TRBV6-1 to TRBJ2-3; TRBD1 aligns across 10 bases. Trimming at V came to 3 bases and at J to 3 bases, leaving 3 bases not matched to a gene. The germline V gene has CDR1 MNHNS and CDR2 SASEGT. The length of the CDR3 is 15 residues. CDR3 nucleotides: TGTGCCAGCAGTGATACGGGACAGGGGACAGATACGCAGTATTTT. It yields the protein CASSDTGQGTDTQYF.